The 29 T cell receptor beta chains below come from one sample, sequenced in a study of PD-1 blockade in classical Hodgkin lymphoma. In every patient, relapse followed autologous stem cell transplantation, while exposure to brentuximab vedotin differed. Repertoires were generated with immunoSEQ multiplex PCR, while TCRdb's copy carries only in-frame clones and drops some. The sample contains 20,000 or so clones, approximately 84% of which appear only once. Sequenced material: peripheral blood mononuclear cells (PBMCs), taken at baseline. The receptors were sampled from a human donor with classical Hodgkin lymphoma.

The rearrangement joins TRBV4-1 to TRBJ1-2; 8 bases match TRBD1. Germline loops: CDR1 MGHRA, CDR2 YSYEKL. The V segment lost 4 bases and the J segment 5 bases; nucleotides outside the gene matches: 3. There are 13 residues in the CDR3. The CDR3 nucleotides read TGCGCCAGCAGCCCGGGACAGGTATATGGCTACACCTTC. Residues: CASSPGQVYGYTF.

V usage is TRBV7-2 and J usage is TRBJ2-7; D is unresolved. This CDR3 comprises 12 residues. Germline V lookup: CDR1 SGHTA, CDR2 FQGNSA. V was cut by 1 base and J by 6 bases, with 7 bases left in between. CDR3 bases: TGTGCCAGCAGCTTAGGCGCAGCCGAGCAGTACTTC. Amino acid sequence: CASSLGAAEQYF.

The rearrangement uses TRBV27 and TRBJ1-5; unclear D gene. Trimming removed 5 bases from V and 6 bases from J, with 14 bases in between. CDR1 and CDR2 (germline): MNHEY, SMNVEV (reference sequence). The CDR3 consists of 14 residues. The CDR3 region has the DNA TGTGCCAGCAGTGCCAATTATGGGTCTCAGCCCCAGCATTTT. Translating it yields CASSANYGSQPQHF.

The chain carries TRBV7-2 and TRBJ2-1, with TRBD2 matching 11 bases. J gave up 7 bases and V 5 bases, and 4 bases lay outside the gene matches. This CDR3 has 14 residues. Germline V gives CDR1 SGHTA, CDR2 FQGNSA. CDR3 sequence reads: CASSRSGGVNEQFF. The CDR3, as DNA: TGTGCCAGCAGCCGTAGCGGGGGGGTGAATGAGCAGTTCTTC.

The rearrangement uses TRBV2 and TRBJ1-3; D call uncertain. The germline V and J ends were trimmed by 3 bases and 0 bases, with 6 bases remaining between them. CDR3 length: 14 amino acids. Germline CDR1 SNHLY, CDR2 FYNNEI. This CDR3 is CASSEGYSGNTIYF. CDR3 DNA: TGTGCCAGCAGTGAGGGGTACTCTGGAAACACCATATATTTT.

The chain couples TRBV9 to TRBJ1-2; possibly TRBD1 for D (6 bases). V dropped 0 bases and J dropped 4 bases, with 13 bases sitting between them. Looked up from germline, CDR1 is SGDLS and CDR2 is YYNGEE. The CDR3 covers 15 residues. The CDR3 sequence: CASSVAQGQVYGYTF. The CDR3 nucleotides are TGTGCCAGCAGCGTAGCTCAGGGGCAGGTCTATGGCTACACCTTC.

The chain is built from TRBV6-1 and TRBJ2-4; D is undetermined. V was cut by 4 bases and J by 8 bases, with 6 bases left in between. The CDR3 is made up of 11 amino acids. The germline CDR1 and CDR2 sequences are MNHNS and SASEGT. This chain's CDR3 is CASSAEYIQYF. The CDR3 coding sequence is TGTGCCAGCAGTGCCGAATACATTCAGTACTTC.

This chain joins TRBV28 and TRBJ1-1; D is perhaps TRBD1 (5 bases). The germline V and J ends were trimmed by 1 base and 1 base, with 10 bases remaining between them. CDR3 length: 15 amino acids. Per germline, CDR1 MDHEN and CDR2 SYDVKM. CDR3 amino acids: CASSLLARANTEAFF. CDR3 DNA sequence: TGTGCCAGCAGTTTATTGGCCAGGGCGAACACTGAAGCTTTCTTT.

The chain carries TRBV25-1 and TRBJ2-2, with unresolved D. CDR3 length: 16 residues. In germline, CDR1 is MGHDK, CDR2 SYGVNS. Deletions cut 2 bases from V and 2 bases from J, with 12 bases between. The CDR3 DNA reads TGTGCCAGCAGTGAAGGTTCGTCTCCCAACACCGGGGAGCTGTTTTTT. The encoded protein is CASSEGSSPNTGELFF.

CDR3 region: CASNRDRSYGYTF. The CDR3 nucleotides are TGTGCCAGCAACCGGGACAGGTCTTATGGCTACACCTTC. The chain joins TRBV7-2 to TRBJ1-2, with 8 bases matching TRBD1. CDR1 and CDR2 from the germline V gene are SGHTA and FQGNSA. The trim removed 7 bases at V and 5 bases at J, leaving 6 bases unmatched. The CDR3 extends over 13 amino acids.

V and J are TRBV28 and TRBJ1-4; D unresolved. There are 17 residues in the CDR3. The germline V and J ends were trimmed by 2 bases and 4 bases, with 17 bases remaining between them. Germline CDR1 and CDR2: MDHEN and SYDVKM. The CDR3 spells CASSLKPWLDYNEKLFF. The CDR3 nucleotides read TGTGCCAGCAGTTTAAAGCCCTGGTTGGACTATAATGAAAAACTGTTTTTT.

This sequence joins TRBV4-3 and TRBJ2-3, with D hard to call. The length of the CDR3 is 14 residues. Trimming left V 4 bases short and J 4 bases short, with 12 bases between. Germline CDR1 and CDR2: LGHNA and YSLEER. Here the CDR3 DNA reads TGCGCCAGCAGCCTCCGTCCCCCCCCAGATACGCAGTATTTT. This gives the protein CASSLRPPPDTQYF.

The V gene is TRBV9, the J gene TRBJ2-7; tentative D call: TRBD2 (6 bases). With 5 bases removed from V and 0 bases from J, the gap between germline ends came to 15 bases. Germline CDR1 is SGDLS and CDR2 is YYNGEE. This CDR3 is built from 15 residues. The CDR3 spells CASSLAYGSSYEQYF. DNA of the CDR3: TGTGCCAGCAGTCTAGCCTACGGGAGCTCCTACGAGCAGTACTTC.

The V and J genes are TRBV27 and TRBJ2-2; the match to TRBD1 covers 9 bases. V lost 2 bases, J lost 3 bases, and 1 base stayed unmatched. The CDR3 has 15 residues. From germline, CDR1 is MNHEY and CDR2 SMNVEV (reference sequence). The CDR3 DNA sequence: TGTGCCAGCAGTTTAGGGACAGGGTACACCGGGGAGCTGTTTTTT. This encodes CASSLGTGYTGELFF.

This rearrangement joins TRBV20-1 to TRBJ2-5; possibly TRBD1 or TRBD2 for D (5 bases each). This CDR3 has 11 amino acids. The V end was cut by 2 bases, the J end by 9 bases, with 10 bases between. Germline loops: CDR1 DFQATT, CDR2 SNEGSKA (reference sequence). The CDR3 sequence is CSARLQEAQYF. In nucleotides, the CDR3 is TGCAGTGCTAGACTACAGGAGGCCCAGTACTTC.

V usage is TRBV6-1 and J usage is TRBJ1-5, with D uncertain. From germline, CDR1 is MNHNS and CDR2 SASEGT. The V gene lost 0 bases and the J gene lost 5 bases, with 11 bases spanning the gap. The CDR3 is 15 residues long. In nucleotides, the CDR3 is TGTGCCAGCAGTGAAGCGCAGGCCCCCCATCAGCCCCAGCATTTT. Its protein is CASSEAQAPHQPQHF.

The chain combines TRBV7-8 with TRBJ2-5; maybe TRBD1 (6 bases). The germline V gene encodes CDR1 SGHVS and CDR2 FQNEAQ. The CDR3 covers 17 residues. V lost 1 base, J lost 0 bases, and 15 bases lay in between. The DNA for the CDR3 is TGTGCCAGCAGCTTAGAGCTTGGACAGTTTTACCAAGAGACCCAGTACTTC. Translating it yields CASSLELGQFYQETQYF.

The V and J genes are TRBV28 and TRBJ1-2; weak D call: TRBD1 (5 bases). The V end lost 2 bases, the J end lost 7 bases, and 17 bases lay between the germline ends. CDR1 is MDHEN and CDR2 is SYDVKM in the germline V gene. The CDR3 contains 15 residues. In DNA, the CDR3 is TGTGCCAGCAGTTTACCCGGGACGGAACTGGGTGGCTACACCTTC. This translates into CASSLPGTELGGYTF.

V gene TRBV18 combines with J gene TRBJ2-3; TRBD2 matches 13 bases. This CDR3 has 18 amino acids. Unmatched junction bases numbered 9, after V lost 2 bases and J lost 4 bases. Germline V CDR1 and CDR2: KGHSH, LQKENI. The CDR3 reads CASSPRLAGGPGSDTQYF. CDR3 nucleotide sequence: TGTGCCAGCTCACCAAGACTAGCGGGGGGCCCCGGCTCAGATACGCAGTATTTT.

This clone was recorded only once. The chain carries TRBV7-2 and TRBJ2-3, with D tentatively TRBD1 or TRBD2 (5 bases each). Trimming pared 3 bases from V and 1 base from J, leaving 8 bases between. Per the germline V gene, CDR1 is SGHTA and CDR2 is FQGNSA. This CDR3 has 14 amino acids. CDR3 DNA: TGTGCCAGCAGCTTTGGGGGAGGCACAGATACGCAGTATTTT. As protein: CASSFGGGTDTQYF.

The V gene is TRBV10-3, the J gene TRBJ2-7; 7 bases line up with TRBD1. V was clipped by 2 bases and J by 5 bases; unmatched bases: 6. The germline gives CDR1 ENHRY, CDR2 SYGVKD. The CDR3 extends over 14 amino acids. The CDR3 DNA sequence: TGTGCCATCAGTGAGACAGGGACAGACCACGAGCAGTACTTC. Protein sequence: CAISETGTDHEQYF.

This chain connects TRBV5-1 to TRBJ2-3; either TRBD1 or TRBD2 may fit D (5 bases each). Germline assignment: CDR1 SGHRS and CDR2 YFSETQ. Trimming left V 10 bases short and J 0 bases short, with 18 bases between. This CDR3 is built from 15 residues. CDR3 DNA: TGCGCCTCAGCTCTAAGGGACCCTAGCACAGATACGCAGTATTTT. It codes for CASALRDPSTDTQYF.

The rearrangement links TRBV5-4 to TRBJ1-5; 8 nucleotides agree with TRBD1. The length of the CDR3 is 14 residues. The V segment lost 3 bases and the J segment 2 bases; nucleotides outside the gene matches: 1. CDR1 is SGHNT and CDR2 is YYREEE in the germline V gene (reference sequence). This CDR3 is CASSSDRGNQPQHF. The DNA for the CDR3 is TGTGCCAGCAGCTCGGACAGGGGCAATCAGCCCCAGCATTTT.

The V gene is TRBV9, the J gene TRBJ1-3, with a weak D call TRBD1 (5 bases). V gave up 0 bases and J gave up 4 bases, with 8 bases separating them. This CDR3 is 14 amino acids long. Germline V gene sequence: CDR1 SGDLS, CDR2 YYNGEE. CDR3 loop: CASSVGNRGNTIYF. The CDR3 nucleotides are TGTGCCAGCAGCGTAGGGAACAGGGGAAACACCATATATTTT.

The chain couples TRBV27 to TRBJ2-2; 9 bases map to TRBD2. The CDR3 sequence is 17 residues long. The ends lost 1 base at V and 5 bases at J; junction bases unmatched: 8. From germline, CDR1 is MNHEY and CDR2 SMNVEV (reference sequence). The CDR3 is CASSLWASGAGTGELFF. CDR3 DNA sequence: TGTGCCAGCAGTTTATGGGCTAGCGGGGCGGGGACCGGGGAGCTGTTTTTT.

The chain is built from TRBV15 and TRBJ1-4, with D hard to call. Trimming shortened V by 8 bases and J by 5 bases, and 15 bases separated the two germline ends. The CDR3 is made up of 14 amino acids. CDR1 LNHNV and CDR2 YYDKDF come from the germline V gene (reference sequence). CDR3 protein: CATGKYSLNEKLFF. Here the CDR3 DNA reads TGTGCCACCGGCAAATACAGCCTAAATGAAAAACTGTTTTTT.

The rearrangement uses TRBV9 and TRBJ1-2; D is unclear. Per germline, CDR1 SGDLS and CDR2 YYNGEE. The CDR3 spans 15 residues. V lost 4 bases, J lost 6 bases, and 19 bases lay in between. The CDR3 protein is CASSFHYAEVDGYTF. CDR3 nucleotide sequence: TGTGCCAGCAGCTTTCACTACGCGGAGGTGGATGGCTACACCTTC.

The chain links TRBV6-1 to TRBJ1-1; 10 bases line up with TRBD1. Germline V lookup: CDR1 MNHNS, CDR2 SASEGT. Unmatched junction bases numbered 8, after V lost 6 bases and J lost 7 bases. The CDR3 sequence is 14 residues long. The CDR3 nucleotides are TGTGCCAGCAGCCGGGACAGGGGAAAGGGTGAAGCTTTCTTT. This sequence encodes CASSRDRGKGEAFF.

CDR3 region: CASSHLRQGATEAFF. The CDR3 DNA follows: TGTGCCAGCAGCCATCTACGACAGGGAGCCACTGAAGCTTTCTTT. This chain uses TRBV14 with TRBJ1-1, with 7 nucleotides matching TRBD1. V shed 3 bases, J shed 4 bases, and the junction held 8 bases outside the gene matches. Germline lookup yields CDR1 SGHDN and CDR2 FVKESK. The CDR3 is 15 amino acids.